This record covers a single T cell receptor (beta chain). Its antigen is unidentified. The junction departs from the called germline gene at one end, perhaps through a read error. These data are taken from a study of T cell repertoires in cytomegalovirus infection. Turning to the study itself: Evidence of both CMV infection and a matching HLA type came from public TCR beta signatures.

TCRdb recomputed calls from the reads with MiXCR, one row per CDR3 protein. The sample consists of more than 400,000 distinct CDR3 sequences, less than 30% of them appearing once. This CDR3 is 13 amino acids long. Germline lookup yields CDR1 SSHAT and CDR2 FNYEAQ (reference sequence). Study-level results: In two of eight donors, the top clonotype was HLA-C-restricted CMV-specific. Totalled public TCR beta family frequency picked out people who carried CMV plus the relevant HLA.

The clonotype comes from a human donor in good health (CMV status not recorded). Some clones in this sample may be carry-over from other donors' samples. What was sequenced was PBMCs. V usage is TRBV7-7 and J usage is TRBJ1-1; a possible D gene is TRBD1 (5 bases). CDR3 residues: CASSKQVDTEAFF. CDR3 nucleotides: TGTGCTAGCAGCAAACAGGTTGACACTGAAGCTTTCTTT. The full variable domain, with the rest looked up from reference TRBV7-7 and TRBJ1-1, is GAGVSQSPRYKVTKRGQDVTLRCDPISSHATLYWYQQALGQGPEFLTYFNYEAQPDKSGLPSDRFSAERPEGSISTLTIQRTEQRDSAMYRCASSKQVDTEAFFGQGTRLTVV.